A single sample gave rise to the 25 T cell receptor beta chains below, sequenced in a study of blood T cells in healthy people across ages. With a J-beta primer mix and a sample-barcoded 5' primer, a second PCR ran about 6 to 11 cycles. TCRdb redid the calling of the 5' RACE reads with MiXCR, one entry per CDR3 protein. In the table there are about 640,000 distinct CDR3 sequences, roughly three fifths of which are singletons. Sequenced: blood. The origin of the receptors is a man aged 55-75 years in good health.

This clonotype was detected once. The chain couples TRBV7-9 to TRBJ1-2; D is unresolved. This CDR3 has 16 amino acids. The V gene's germline CDR1 is SEHNR and CDR2 FQNEAQ (reference sequence). V was trimmed by 1 base and J by 0 bases, leaving 12 bases between them. CDR3 nucleotide sequence: TGTGCCAGCAGCTTAGAGATCGCGGAGGCTAACTATGGCTACACCTTC. Translating gives CASSLEIAEANYGYTF.

This clonotype appeared a few times. V gene TRBV20-1 combines with J gene TRBJ1-2; 7 nucleotides match TRBD1. Looked up from germline, CDR1 is DFQATT and CDR2 is SNEGSKA (reference sequence). The CDR3 covers 14 residues. With 6 bases clipped from V and 4 bases from J, the junction kept 11 bases outside the gene matches. The CDR3 DNA reads TGCAGTGCCAGGAGACAGGGCGAGTCCTATGGCTACACCTTC. Translation gives CSARRQGESYGYTF.

This chain joins TRBV5-1 and TRBJ1-2, with D hard to call. This CDR3 is 14 amino acids long. Per the germline V gene, CDR1 is SGHRS and CDR2 is YFSETQ. V lost 4 bases, J lost 2 bases, and 12 bases lay in between. The CDR3 sequence is CASSPEGQNYGYTF. The CDR3, as DNA: TGCGCCAGCAGCCCTGAAGGCCAGAACTATGGCTACACCTTC.

This clonotype was observed a single time. J is TRBJ1-4 and V is TRBV6-6; TRBD1 matches 9 bases. Germline CDR1 MNHNY, CDR2 SVGAGI (reference sequence). The CDR3 contains 16 residues. V gave up 6 bases and J gave up 5 bases; unmatched junction bases: 10. The CDR3 loop is CASSPPGQGSNEKLFF. CDR3 bases: TGTGCCAGCAGCCCCCCGGGACAGGGATCAAATGAAAAACTGTTTTTT.

V is TRBV20-1 and J is TRBJ2-3; TRBD2 matches at 9 bases. The germline CDR1 and CDR2 sequences are DFQATT and SNEGSKA (reference sequence). The CDR3 consists of 17 residues. V was pared by 3 bases and J by 0 bases, with 10 bases of the junction left unmatched. CDR3 in DNA: TGCAGTGCTAGGCAATATGAGCGGGGGGATAGCACAGATACGCAGTATTTT. Residues: CSARQYERGDSTDTQYF.

This clonotype came up a few times. The rearrangement joins TRBV5-8 to TRBJ2-5, with a tentative D call TRBD1 (6 bases). With 0 bases removed from V and 2 bases from J, the gap between germline ends came to 17 bases. The germline V gene encodes CDR1 SGHTS and CDR2 YDEGEE. This CDR3 contains 17 residues. The CDR3: CASSLGSGDTLQETQYF. Here the CDR3 DNA reads TGTGCCAGCAGCTTGGGATCCGGGGACACCCTACAAGAGACCCAGTACTTC. The variable domain in full, completed from reference TRBV5-8 and TRBJ2-5, reads EAGVTQSPTHLIKTRGQQATLRCSPISGHTSVYWYQQALGLGLQFLLWYDEGEERNRGNFPPRFSGRQFPNYSSELNVNALELEDSALYLCASSLGSGDTLQETQYFGPGTRLLVL.

There are a few counts of this clonotype. The rearrangement links TRBV4-2 to TRBJ1-1, with D possibly being TRBD1 (5 bases). The CDR3 loop spans 14 amino acids. Germline V gene data show CDR1 as LGHNA and CDR2 as YNFKEQ. The V and J ends lost 7 bases and 1 base respectively, with 13 bases between them. The CDR3 DNA follows: TGTGCCAGCACCTCCGGGACCGCGAACACTGAAGCTTTCTTT. Translating it yields CASTSGTANTEAFF.

This chain connects TRBV12-3 or TRBV12-4 to TRBJ2-1, with D perhaps matching TRBD2 (6 bases). CDR3 length: 13 residues. V was pared by 5 bases and J by 6 bases, with 11 bases between. CDR3 loop: CASSDGGLNEQFF. In nucleotides, the CDR3 is TGTGCCAGCAGTGACGGGGGACTCAATGAGCAGTTCTTC.

The chain combines TRBV29-1 with TRBJ2-6; D ambiguous. Trimming stripped 2 bases from V and 2 bases from J, with 4 bases between. The CDR3 runs 13 residues. Germline loops: CDR1 SQVTM, CDR2 ANQGSEA. The CDR3 nucleotides read TGCAGCGTTGAATCGCCTGGGGCCAACGTCCTGACTTTC. Its protein product is CSVESPGANVLTF.

This clonotype was observed at least ten times. This could be a read error, since a much larger clone is one nucleotide away. The V gene is TRBV7-9, the J gene TRBJ2-5, with TRBD1 identical over 9 bases. CDR1 is SEHNR and CDR2 is FQNEAQ in the germline V gene (reference sequence). The CDR3 has 14 residues. With 1 base clipped from V and 11 bases from J, the junction kept 8 bases outside the gene matches. The CDR3 protein is CASSLGTGEGEQYF. CDR3 bases: TGTGCCAGCAGCTTAGGGACAGGGGAGGGTGAGCAGTACTTC.

This chain links TRBV6-5 with TRBJ1-2; D unclear. The V and J ends lost 6 bases and 4 bases respectively, with 12 bases between them. The CDR3 consists of 13 residues. Germline loops: CDR1 MNHEY, CDR2 SVGAGI. For the CDR3, the DNA is TGTGCCAGCAGCCCCGTGGTGGGCTATGGCTACACCTTC. It translates to CASSPVVGYGYTF.

This clonotype was found many times. The genes are TRBV2 and TRBJ2-5; 9 nucleotides line up with TRBD2. The germline CDR1 and CDR2 sequences are SNHLY and FYNNEI. V lost 6 bases and J lost 4; bases outside the gene matches: 9. The CDR3 runs to 15 residues. The CDR3 is CASSVASGTTETQYF. The CDR3 coding sequence is TGTGCCAGCAGCGTCGCTAGCGGGACTACAGAGACCCAGTACTTC. The whole variable domain, remainder taken from reference TRBV2 and TRBJ2-5, is EPEVTQTPSHQVTQMGQEVILRCVPISNHLYFYWYRQILGQKVEFLVSFYNNEISEKSEIFDDQFSVERPDGSNFTLKIRSTKLEDSAMYFCASSVASGTTETQYFGPGTRLLVL.

The genes are TRBV5-5 and TRBJ2-3; 7 bases map to TRBD2. Trimming cost V 1 base and J 2 bases; bases outside gene matches: 4. Germline-derived CDR1 and CDR2 are SGHKS and YYEKEE (reference sequence). This CDR3 has 15 amino acids. CDR3 nucleotides: TGTGCCAGCAGCTTGAGGCTAGCGGTCACAGATACGCAGTATTTT. This codes for CASSLRLAVTDTQYF.

The table lists this clonotype with many counts. The CDR3 region has the DNA TGTGCTAGTGGTGGGACAGGGTGGTACAATGAGCAGTTCTTC. It translates to CASGGTGWYNEQFF. This rearrangement joins TRBV12-5 to TRBJ2-1, with 9 bases lining up with TRBD1. V dropped 5 bases and J dropped 4; count of bases not matched to a gene: 3. The CDR3 is 14 residues long. CDR1 is LGHNT, CDR2 FRNRAP, per germline.

This clonotype was counted many times. The chain has TRBV5-1 and TRBJ2-1; maybe TRBD2 (5 bases). V was shortened by 0 bases and J by 0 bases, with 10 bases between the two germline ends. Germline CDR1 reads SGHRS; CDR2 reads YFSETQ. The CDR3 totals 16 residues. The CDR3 loop reads CASSLEGGSSYNEQFF. The CDR3, as DNA: TGCGCCAGCAGCTTGGAAGGCGGGTCCTCCTACAATGAGCAGTTCTTC. The entire variable domain, with the rest obtained from reference TRBV5-1 and TRBJ2-1, is as follows: KAGVTQTPRYLIKTRGQQVTLSCSPISGHRSVSWYQQTPGQGLQFLFEYFSETQRNKGNFPGRFSGRQFSNSRSEMNVSTLELGDSALYLCASSLEGGSSYNEQFFGPGTRLTVL.

V is TRBV3-1 and J is TRBJ2-1, with 8 bases matching TRBD2. Per germline, CDR1 LGHDT and CDR2 YNNKEL (reference sequence). The CDR3 is 16 residues long. The junction had 5 bases not matched to a gene; V was cut back by 0 bases and J by 4 bases. CDR3 in DNA: TGTGCCAGCAGCCAAGAGCGGGGGGCTGGATACAATGAGCAGTTCTTC. It yields the protein CASSQERGAGYNEQFF.

The CDR3 bases are TGTGCCAGCAGCGTATTCATGAACACTGAAGCTTTCTTT. It translates to CASSVFMNTEAFF. The chain carries TRBV9 and TRBJ1-1; no clear D gene. The ends were cut back, 1 base at V and 0 bases at J, with 4 bases in the middle. The CDR3 runs to 13 residues. Germline V lookup: CDR1 SGDLS, CDR2 YYNGEE. Drawing the rest from reference TRBV9 and TRBJ1-1, the complete variable domain is DSGVTQTPKHLITATGQRVTLRCSPRSGDLSVYWYQQSLDQGLQFLIQYYNGEERAKGNILERFSAQQFPDLHSELNLSSLELGDSALYFCASSVFMNTEAFFGQGTRLTVV.

The chain has TRBV7-2 and TRBJ1-1; 9 positions match TRBD1. V lost 5 bases and J lost 5; bases outside the gene matches: 3. Germline CDR1 and CDR2: SGHTA and FQGNSA. The CDR3 extends over 13 amino acids. The CDR3 here is CASSRTGVTEAFF. The CDR3 region has the DNA TGTGCCAGCAGCCGGACAGGGGTGACTGAAGCTTTCTTT.

CDR3 in amino acids: CSAKQTGELFF. The CDR3 DNA reads as TGCAGTGCTAAACAAACCGGGGAGCTGTTTTTT. This chain connects TRBV20-1 to TRBJ2-2; D not resolved. In germline, CDR1 is DFQATT, CDR2 SNEGSKA (reference sequence). The CDR3 is 11 residues long. V was trimmed by 4 bases and J by 5 bases, leaving 5 bases between them.

This clonotype has only a few counts. The chain carries TRBV20-1 and TRBJ2-5; D is perhaps TRBD1 or TRBD2 (6 bases each). V was trimmed by 5 bases and J by 5 bases, leaving 9 bases between them. CDR3 length: 11 amino acids. Germline lookup yields CDR1 DFQATT and CDR2 SNEGSKA (reference sequence). The CDR3 loop is CSAGGQETQYF. CDR3 nucleotides: TGCAGTGCTGGGGGGCAGGAGACCCAGTACTTC.

The chain employs TRBV9 and TRBJ2-7, with 10 positions matching TRBD2. The CDR3 runs to 16 residues. Germline CDR1 SGDLS, CDR2 YYNGEE. Trimming at V came to 0 bases and at J to 6 bases, leaving 9 bases not matched to a gene. CDR3 loop: CASSVGGTSARGEQYF. The CDR3 nucleotides are TGTGCCAGCAGCGTAGGGGGGACTAGCGCAAGAGGCGAGCAGTACTTC. Drawing the rest from reference TRBV9 and TRBJ2-7, the complete variable domain is DSGVTQTPKHLITATGQRVTLRCSPRSGDLSVYWYQQSLDQGLQFLIQYYNGEERAKGNILERFSAQQFPDLHSELNLSSLELGDSALYFCASSVGGTSARGEQYFGPGTRLTVT.

This chain connects TRBV10-3 to TRBJ2-6, with no clear D. V lost 0 bases, J lost 0 bases, and 9 bases lay in between. Germline values: CDR1 ENHRY, CDR2 SYGVKD. The CDR3 is 17 amino acids. CDR3 protein: CAISESIPNSGANVLTF. CDR3 coding DNA: TGTGCCATCAGTGAGTCGATTCCCAACTCTGGGGCCAACGTCCTGACTTTC.

J is TRBJ1-2 and V is TRBV28; possibly TRBD1 for D (5 bases). CDR3 length: 13 residues. Deletions cut 8 bases from V and 7 bases from J, with 17 bases between. CDR1 and CDR2 (germline): MDHEN, SYDVKM. CDR3: CASRPMGGSGYTF. CDR3 nucleotides: TGTGCCAGCCGACCCATGGGGGGGAGTGGCTACACCTTC.

The chain couples TRBV6-6 to TRBJ1-1; 9 nucleotides line up with TRBD1. The trim removed 6 bases at V and 11 bases at J, leaving 7 bases unmatched. The CDR3 covers 12 residues. CDR1 is MNHNY, CDR2 SVGAGI, per germline (reference sequence). In nucleotides, the CDR3 is TGTGCCAGCAGCCCGGGGGACAGGGTTGCTTTCTTT. It specifies CASSPGDRVAFF.

V usage is TRBV11-3 and J usage is TRBJ2-2; TRBD2 agrees at 13 bases. V trimming: 5 bases; J trimming: 1 base; junction bases outside the gene matches: 4. The CDR3 loop spans 17 amino acids. Germline CDR1 and CDR2: SGHNT and YENEEA. CDR3 DNA sequence: TGTGCCAGCAGCCCCGGACTAGCGGGGGAGAACACCGGGGAGCTGTTTTTT. Translated: CASSPGLAGENTGELFF.